This T cell receptor beta chain was obtained from a study of T-cell memory formation after mild COVID-19 (dated by TCRdb to 2020 to 2022). For context, the study as a whole: Most TCR sequence clusters were specific to one of the two donors. Two young, previously healthy adult volunteers, one female and one male, were included in the cohort. In a couple of donors, T-cell clones that expanded and contracted after mild COVID-19 were followed by sequencing TCRalpha and TCRbeta repertoires longitudinally.

Regarding this clonotype: The specificity of this receptor is unknown. Base-call qualities are not available, and no considerably larger clone is one nucleotide away.

The CDR1 and CDR2 encoded by the germline V gene are KGHDR and SFDVKD. Its CDR3 holds 14 amino acids, cysteine through phenylalanine. Left in the record is the CDR3 DNA by itself, 42 bases read in frame from the first base. Germline trimming amounts to 9 bases on V and 5 bases on J, with 9 as the count of junction bases outside the gene matches. The paper's findings and limits, for the study overall: Clones that contracted from day 15 to 85 showed balanced CD4/CD8 phenotypes, whereas a second wave of clones that expanded from day 15 to 37 leaned towards CD4+. The detection of some responding clones in pre-infection memory suggests that pre-existing cross-reactive memory T cells joined the SARS-CoV-2 response. The second-wave clones that peaked on day 37 were not confirmed to be SARS-CoV-2 specific. The study included only a couple of mild cases, and larger cohorts that include severe cases with pre-infection samples were judged to be necessary. Contracting CD4+ clones were found mainly in CM and EM memory subsets, while CD8+ clones were enriched in EMRA.

Ficoll-Paque density gradient centrifugation was used to isolate PBMCs. The listed sequencing device is Illumina NovaSeq 6000. cDNA libraries for TCRalpha and TCRbeta were prepared by 5'RACE using constant-segment primers, with sample barcodes and unique molecular identifiers added. Trizol reagent was used to extract RNA from every sample. Amplification of the libraries took two PCR steps, and the second step added a second sample barcode plus Illumina TruSeq adapters. Sequencing of libraries was performed on an Illumina NovaSeq with 2 x 150 bp paired-end reads. Per the original workflow: The reads were demultiplexed and collapsed into UMI-guided consensus sequences using migec v1.2.7. Using mixcr v2.1.11, the UMI consensuses were aligned to TRA and TRB V and J templates and assembled into clonotypes. Clonotypes were classified as expanded or contracted when called significant by both edgeR and NoisET, with noise models trained on biological replicates. For edgeR calls, the thresholds were a false discovery rate-adjusted p below 0.01 and a log2 fold-change of 1. PCA with hierarchical clustering of max-normalized trajectories of the 1000 most abundant clonotypes was used as exploratory dynamics analysis. Separately sequenced CD4+ and CD8+ repertoires were used to assign the CD4 or CD8 phenotype of responding clones. The raw public data were reprocessed by TCRdb itself: fastp quality trimming at Q25, MiXCR clonotype calling, in-frame beta chains only. Rows with one shared CDR3 protein collapse into an entry with the most common genes and DNA. The V and J calls were determined by TCRdb, not by the authors. The sample records about 540,000 distinct CDR3 sequences, roughly 21% of which are singletons. Around 12% of the sample lies in the top ten.

Sequenced input: PBMCs or a T cell subset sorted from them (not recorded which). The source of this sequence is an adult woman who had mild COVID-19 (a few samples of this study predate the infection). The sample titles of this study are shuffled in the database, so cell type and time point are left out; the donor was told from shared clones. The chain joins TRBV24-1 to TRBJ2-3, with 8 middle bases fitting TRBD1. The CDR3 is CATSQGDVGDTQYF. The DNA is as follows: TGTGCCACCTCACAGGGGGATGTGGGAGATACGCAGTATTTT.